Sequencing of this T cell receptor (beta chain) was carried out in a study of early T cells in non-severe SARS-CoV-2 infection. There are many counts of this clonotype. No antigen is known for it. A read error may produce the germline difference seen at one junction end. CDR1 and CDR2 (germline): MNHEY, SVGEGT. There are 15 residues in the CDR3. Study conclusions and caveats: CD4 and private specificities were missed by VDJdb matching, which favored anti-spike CD8 responses.

In the library, individual cDNA molecules carried attached unique molecular identifiers. TCRdb analysed the 5' RACE reads with MiXCR anew, one entry per CDR3 protein. Among about 52,000 distinct CDR3 sequences, approximately 10% were seen once, and the ten largest hold less than 15%. What was sequenced was whole blood. This sequence was found in an adult who was a healthcare worker with PCR-confirmed SARS-CoV-2 infection or an uninfected control (not recorded which). The V and J genes are TRBV6-2 or TRBV6-3 and TRBJ2-7; the match to TRBD2 covers 8 bases. The CDR3 loop reads CASSSPGLVSNEQYF. CDR3 DNA: TGTGCCAGCAGTTCCCCGGGACTAGTCTCCAACGAGCAGTACTTC.